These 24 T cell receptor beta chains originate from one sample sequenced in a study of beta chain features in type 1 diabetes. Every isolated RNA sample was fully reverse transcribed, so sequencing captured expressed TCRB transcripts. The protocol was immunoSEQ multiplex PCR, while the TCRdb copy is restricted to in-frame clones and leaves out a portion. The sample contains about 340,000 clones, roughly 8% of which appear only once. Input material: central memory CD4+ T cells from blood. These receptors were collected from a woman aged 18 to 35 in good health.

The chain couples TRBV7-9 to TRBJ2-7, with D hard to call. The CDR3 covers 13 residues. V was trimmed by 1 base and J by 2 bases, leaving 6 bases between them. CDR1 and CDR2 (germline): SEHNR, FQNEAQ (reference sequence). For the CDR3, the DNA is TGTGCCAGCAGCTTAGAGTACACCTACGAGCAGTACTTC. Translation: CASSLEYTYEQYF.

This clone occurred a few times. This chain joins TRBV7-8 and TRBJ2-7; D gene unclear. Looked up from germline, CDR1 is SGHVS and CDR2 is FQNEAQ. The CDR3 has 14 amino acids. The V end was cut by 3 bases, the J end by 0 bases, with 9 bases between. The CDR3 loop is CASSFGRSSYEQYF. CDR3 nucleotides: TGTGCCAGCAGCTTCGGCCGAAGCTCCTACGAGCAGTACTTC.

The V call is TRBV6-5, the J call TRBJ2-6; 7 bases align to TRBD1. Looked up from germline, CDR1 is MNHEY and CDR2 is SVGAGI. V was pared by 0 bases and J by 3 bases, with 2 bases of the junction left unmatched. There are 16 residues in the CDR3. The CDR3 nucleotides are TGTGCCAGCAGTTACTCGAGGGGGCATGGGGCCAACGTCCTGACTTTC. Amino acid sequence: CASSYSRGHGANVLTF.

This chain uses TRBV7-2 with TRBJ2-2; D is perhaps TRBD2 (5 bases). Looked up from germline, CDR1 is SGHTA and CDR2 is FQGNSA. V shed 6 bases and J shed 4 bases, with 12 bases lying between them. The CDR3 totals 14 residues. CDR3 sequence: CASSSGLGTGELFF. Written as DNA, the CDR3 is TGTGCCAGCAGTTCCGGACTGGGCACCGGGGAGCTGTTTTTT.

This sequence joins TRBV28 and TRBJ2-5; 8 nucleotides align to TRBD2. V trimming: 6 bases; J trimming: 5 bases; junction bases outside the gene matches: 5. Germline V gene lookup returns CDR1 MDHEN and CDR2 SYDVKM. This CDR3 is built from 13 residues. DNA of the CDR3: TGTGCCAGCAGCCCCCGCGGGAGGGAGACCCAGTACTTC. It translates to CASSPRGRETQYF.

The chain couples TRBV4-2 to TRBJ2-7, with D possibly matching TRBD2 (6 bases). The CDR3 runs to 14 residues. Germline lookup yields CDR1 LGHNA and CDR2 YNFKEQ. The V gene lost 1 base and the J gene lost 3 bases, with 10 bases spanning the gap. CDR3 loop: CASSQAASDYEQYF. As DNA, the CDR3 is TGTGCCAGCAGCCAAGCGGCTAGCGACTACGAGCAGTACTTC.

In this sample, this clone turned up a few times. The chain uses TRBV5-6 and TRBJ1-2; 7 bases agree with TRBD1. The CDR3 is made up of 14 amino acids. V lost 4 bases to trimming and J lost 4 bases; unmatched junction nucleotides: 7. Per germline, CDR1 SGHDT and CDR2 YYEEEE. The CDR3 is CASSAMTGTYGYTF. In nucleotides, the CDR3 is TGTGCCAGCAGCGCGATGACAGGGACCTATGGCTACACCTTC.

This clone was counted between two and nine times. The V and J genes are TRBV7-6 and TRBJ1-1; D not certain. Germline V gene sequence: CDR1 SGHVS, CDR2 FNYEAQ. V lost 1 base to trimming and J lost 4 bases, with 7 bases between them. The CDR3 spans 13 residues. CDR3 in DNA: TGTGCCAGCAGCTTAGTGTTAGGCACTGAAGCTTTCTTT. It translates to CASSLVLGTEAFF.

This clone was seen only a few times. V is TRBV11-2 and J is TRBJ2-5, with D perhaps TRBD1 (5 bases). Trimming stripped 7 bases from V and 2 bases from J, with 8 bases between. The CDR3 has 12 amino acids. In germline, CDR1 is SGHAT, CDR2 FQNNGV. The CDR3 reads CASNSGQETQYF. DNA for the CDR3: TGTGCCAGCAACTCAGGGCAAGAGACCCAGTACTTC.

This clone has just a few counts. The CDR3 bases are TGTGCCATCAGTGATCCCCACCAGGGTAATGAAAAACTGTTTTTT. It codes for CAISDPHQGNEKLFF. The J gene is TRBJ1-4, the V gene TRBV10-3; tentative D call: TRBD1 (5 bases). Germline V gene sequence: CDR1 ENHRY, CDR2 SYGVKD. CDR3 length: 15 residues. V gave up 3 bases and J gave up 4 bases, with 12 bases separating them.

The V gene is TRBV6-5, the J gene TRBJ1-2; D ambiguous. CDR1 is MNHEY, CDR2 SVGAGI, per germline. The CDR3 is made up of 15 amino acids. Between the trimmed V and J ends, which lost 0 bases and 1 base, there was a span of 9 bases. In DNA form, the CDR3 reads TGTGCCAGCAGTTACTCCGGGAATATTAACTATGGCTACACCTTC. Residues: CASSYSGNINYGYTF.

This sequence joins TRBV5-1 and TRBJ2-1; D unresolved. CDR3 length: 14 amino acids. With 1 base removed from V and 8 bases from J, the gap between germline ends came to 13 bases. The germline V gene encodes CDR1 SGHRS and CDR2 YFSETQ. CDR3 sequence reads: CASSLTNDFDEQFF. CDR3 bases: TGCGCCAGCAGCTTGACTAATGATTTCGATGAGCAGTTCTTC. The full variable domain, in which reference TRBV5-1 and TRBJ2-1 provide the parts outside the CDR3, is KAGVTQTPRYLIKTRGQQVTLSCSPISGHRSVSWYQQTPGQGLQFLFEYFSETQRNKGNFPGRFSGRQFSNSRSEMNVSTLELGDSALYLCASSLTNDFDEQFFGPGTRLTVL.

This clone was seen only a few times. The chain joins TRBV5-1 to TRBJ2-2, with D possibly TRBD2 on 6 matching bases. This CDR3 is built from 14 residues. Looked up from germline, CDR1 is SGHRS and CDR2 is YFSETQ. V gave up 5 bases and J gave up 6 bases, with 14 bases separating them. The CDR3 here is CASRGGTPPGELFF. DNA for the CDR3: TGCGCCAGCAGGGGCGGGACCCCTCCCGGGGAGCTGTTTTTT. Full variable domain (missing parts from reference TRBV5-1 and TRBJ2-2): KAGVTQTPRYLIKTRGQQVTLSCSPISGHRSVSWYQQTPGQGLQFLFEYFSETQRNKGNFPGRFSGRQFSNSRSEMNVSTLELGDSALYLCASRGGTPPGELFFGEGSRLTVL.

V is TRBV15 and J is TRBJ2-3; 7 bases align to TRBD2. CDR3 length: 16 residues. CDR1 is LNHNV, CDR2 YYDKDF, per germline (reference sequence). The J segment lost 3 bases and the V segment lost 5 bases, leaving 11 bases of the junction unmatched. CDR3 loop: CATSGRRGTITDTQYF. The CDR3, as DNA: TGTGCCACCAGCGGAAGACGGGGGACTATTACAGATACGCAGTATTTT.

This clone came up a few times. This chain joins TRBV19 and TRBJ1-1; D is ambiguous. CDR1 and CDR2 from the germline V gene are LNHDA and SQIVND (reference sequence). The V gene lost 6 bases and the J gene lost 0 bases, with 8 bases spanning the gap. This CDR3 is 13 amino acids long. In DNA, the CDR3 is TGTGCCAGTAGCGGACGGCTGAACACTGAAGCTTTCTTT. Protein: CASSGRLNTEAFF.

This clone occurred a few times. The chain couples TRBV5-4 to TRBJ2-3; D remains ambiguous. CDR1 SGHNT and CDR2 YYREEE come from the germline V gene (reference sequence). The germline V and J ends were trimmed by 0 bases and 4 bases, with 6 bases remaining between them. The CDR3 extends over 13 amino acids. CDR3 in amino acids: CASSLEASDTQYF. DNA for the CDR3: TGTGCCAGCAGCTTGGAGGCGTCAGATACGCAGTATTTT.

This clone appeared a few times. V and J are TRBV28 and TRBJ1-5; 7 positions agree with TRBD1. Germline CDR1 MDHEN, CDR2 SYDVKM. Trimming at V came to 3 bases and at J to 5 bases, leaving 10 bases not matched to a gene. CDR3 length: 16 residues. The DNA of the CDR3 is TGTGCCAGCAGTTTCTATGGGGGGACAGCGCATCAGCCCCAGCATTTT. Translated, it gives CASSFYGGTAHQPQHF.

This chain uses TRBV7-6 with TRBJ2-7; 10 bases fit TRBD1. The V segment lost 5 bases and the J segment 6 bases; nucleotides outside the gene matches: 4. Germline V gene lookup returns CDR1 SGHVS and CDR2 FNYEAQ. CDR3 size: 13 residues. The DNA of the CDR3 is TGTGCCAGCAGCGTGGACAGGGGGGCCGAGCAGTACTTC. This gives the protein CASSVDRGAEQYF. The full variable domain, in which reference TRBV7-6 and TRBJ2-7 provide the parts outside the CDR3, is GAGVSQSPRYKVTKRGQDVALRCDPISGHVSLYWYRQALGQGPEFLTYFNYEAQQDKSGLPNDRFSAERPEGSISTLTIQRTEQRDSAMYRCASSVDRGAEQYFGPGTRLTVT.

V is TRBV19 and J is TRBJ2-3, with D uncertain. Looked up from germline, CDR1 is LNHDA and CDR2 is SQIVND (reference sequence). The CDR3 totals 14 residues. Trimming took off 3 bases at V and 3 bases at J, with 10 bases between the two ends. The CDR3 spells CASSIAVDTDTQYF. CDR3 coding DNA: TGTGCCAGTAGTATTGCGGTGGATACAGATACGCAGTATTTT.

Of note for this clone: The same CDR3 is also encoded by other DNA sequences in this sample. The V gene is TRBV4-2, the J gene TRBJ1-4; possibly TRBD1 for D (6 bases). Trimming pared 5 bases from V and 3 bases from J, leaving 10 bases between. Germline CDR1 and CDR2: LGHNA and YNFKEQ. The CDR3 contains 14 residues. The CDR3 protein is CASSLQGANEKLFF. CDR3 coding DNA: TGTGCCAGCAGCTTACAGGGTGCTAATGAAAAACTGTTTTTT.

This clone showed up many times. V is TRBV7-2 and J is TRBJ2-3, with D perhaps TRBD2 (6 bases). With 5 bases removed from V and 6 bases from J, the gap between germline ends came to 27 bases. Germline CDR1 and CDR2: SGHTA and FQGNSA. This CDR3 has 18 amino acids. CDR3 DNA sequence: TGTGCCAGCAGCCCGGCCGCGTGGCGGGGAGGAAGGATGGATACGCAGTATTTT. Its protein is CASSPAAWRGGRMDTQYF.

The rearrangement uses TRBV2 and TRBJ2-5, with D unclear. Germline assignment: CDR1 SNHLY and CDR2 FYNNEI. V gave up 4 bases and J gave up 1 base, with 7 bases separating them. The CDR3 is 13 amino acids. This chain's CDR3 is CASSGGGQETQYF. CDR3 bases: TGTGCCAGCAGTGGTGGTGGCCAAGAGACCCAGTACTTC.

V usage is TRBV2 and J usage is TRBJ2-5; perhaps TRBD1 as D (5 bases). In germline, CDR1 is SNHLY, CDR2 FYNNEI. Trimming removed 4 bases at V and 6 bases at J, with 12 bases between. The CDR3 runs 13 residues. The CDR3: CASSGQIMQTQYF. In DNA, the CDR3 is TGTGCCAGCAGTGGACAGATTATGCAGACCCAGTACTTC.

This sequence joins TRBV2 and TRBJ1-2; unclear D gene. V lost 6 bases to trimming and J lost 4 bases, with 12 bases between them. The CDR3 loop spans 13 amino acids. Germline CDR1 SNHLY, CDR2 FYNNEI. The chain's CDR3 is CASSSGPSYGYTF. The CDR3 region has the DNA TGTGCCAGCAGCTCCGGACCGAGCTATGGCTACACCTTC. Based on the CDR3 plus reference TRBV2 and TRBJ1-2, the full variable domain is EPEVTQTPSHQVTQMGQEVILRCVPISNHLYFYWYRQILGQKVEFLVSFYNNEISEKSEIFDDQFSVERPDGSNFTLKIRSTKLEDSAMYFCASSSGPSYGYTFGSGTRLTVV.